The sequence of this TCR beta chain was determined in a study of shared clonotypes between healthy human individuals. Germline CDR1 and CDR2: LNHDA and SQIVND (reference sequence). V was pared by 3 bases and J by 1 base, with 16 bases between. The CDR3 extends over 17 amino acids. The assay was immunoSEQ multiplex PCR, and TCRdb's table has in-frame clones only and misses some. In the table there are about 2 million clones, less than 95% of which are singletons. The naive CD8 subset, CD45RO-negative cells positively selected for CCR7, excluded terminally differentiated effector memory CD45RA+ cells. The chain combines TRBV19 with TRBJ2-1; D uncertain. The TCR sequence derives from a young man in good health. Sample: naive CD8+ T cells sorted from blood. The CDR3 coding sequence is TGTGCCAGTAGTATTCAGGTCTGGTTAGAGTCCTACAATGAGCAGTTCTTC. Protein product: CASSIQVWLESYNEQFF.